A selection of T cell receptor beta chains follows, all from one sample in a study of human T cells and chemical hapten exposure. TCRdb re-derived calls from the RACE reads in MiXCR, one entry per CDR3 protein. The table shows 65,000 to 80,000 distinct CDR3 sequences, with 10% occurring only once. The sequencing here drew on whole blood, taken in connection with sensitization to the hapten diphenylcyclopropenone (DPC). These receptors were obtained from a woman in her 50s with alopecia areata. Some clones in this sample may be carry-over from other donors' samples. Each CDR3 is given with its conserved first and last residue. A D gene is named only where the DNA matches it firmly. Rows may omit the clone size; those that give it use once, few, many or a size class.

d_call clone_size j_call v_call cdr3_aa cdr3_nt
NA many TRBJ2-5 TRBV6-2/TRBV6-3 CASSTGRLQETQYF TGTGCCAGCAGTACCGGGCGGCTTCAAGAGACCCAGTACTTC
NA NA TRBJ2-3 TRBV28 CASRPPGKDTQYF TGTGCCAGCAGACCACCAGGGAAAGATACGCAGTATTTT
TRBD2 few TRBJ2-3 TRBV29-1 CSVAIHGSGGTDTQYF TGCAGCGTTGCAATTCATGGTAGCGGGGGCACAGATACGCAGTATTTT
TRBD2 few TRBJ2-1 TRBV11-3 CASSLTTSGRDYEQFF TGTGCCAGCAGCTTGACGACTAGCGGGAGGGACTATGAGCAGTTCTTC
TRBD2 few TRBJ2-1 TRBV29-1 CSVERRAGAYNEQFF TGCAGCGTTGAAAGGCGAGCGGGAGCCTACAATGAGCAGTTCTTC
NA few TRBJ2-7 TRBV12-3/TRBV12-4 CASSNQVYEQYF TGTGCCAGCAGTAACCAGGTCTACGAGCAGTACTTC
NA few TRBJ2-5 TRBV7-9 CASSSTAVGTQYF TGTGCCAGCAGCTCCACGGCGGTTGGGACCCAGTACTTC
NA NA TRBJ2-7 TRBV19 CASSISRDHEQYF TGTGCCAGTAGTATAAGCAGGGATCACGAGCAGTACTTC
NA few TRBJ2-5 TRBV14 CASSQAKTQYF TGTGCCAGCAGCCAAGCCAAGACCCAGTACTTC
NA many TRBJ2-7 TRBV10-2 CASSESYEQYF TGCGCCAGCAGTGAATCCTACGAGCAGTACTTC
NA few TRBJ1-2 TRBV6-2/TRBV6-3 CASSPAGRQFYGYTF TGTGCCAGCAGCCCCGCGGGGCGGCAGTTCTATGGCTACACCTTC
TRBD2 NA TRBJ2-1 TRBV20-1 CSARESPAGGLKSYNEQFF TGCAGTGCTAGAGAATCCCCAGCGGGAGGACTTAAATCCTACAATGAGCAGTTCTTC
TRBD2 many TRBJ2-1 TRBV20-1 CSASPTSGRSNEQFF TGCAGTGCTAGTCCGACTAGCGGGAGGAGTAATGAGCAGTTCTTC
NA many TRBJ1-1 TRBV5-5 CASSSKETRRTEAFF TGTGCCAGCAGCTCGAAGGAGACGAGGCGGACTGAAGCTTTCTTT
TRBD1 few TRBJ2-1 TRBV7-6 CASSLGDRGDEQFF TGTGCCAGCAGCTTAGGAGACAGGGGTGATGAGCAGTTCTTC
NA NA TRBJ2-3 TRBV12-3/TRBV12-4 CASRPGDSTDTQYF TGTGCCAGCCGGCCAGGGGATAGCACAGATACGCAGTATTTT
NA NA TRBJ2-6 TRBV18 CASSPGGYAGANVLTF TGTGCCAGCTCACCTGGGGGGTACGCTGGGGCCAACGTCCTGACTTTC
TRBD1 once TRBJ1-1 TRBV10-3 CAISQGVEAFF TGTGCCATCAGCCAGGGGGTTGAAGCTTTCTTT
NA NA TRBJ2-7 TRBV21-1 CASSKIRAAAEQYF TGTGCCAGCAGCAAAATCAGGGCCGCAGCCGAGCAGTACTTC
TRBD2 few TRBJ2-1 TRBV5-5 CASSLFSSGANEQFF TGTGCCAGCAGCTTGTTCTCTAGCGGAGCGAATGAGCAGTTCTTC
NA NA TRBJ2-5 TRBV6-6 CASRTVQETQYF TGTGCCAGCAGGACAGTCCAAGAGACCCAGTACTTC
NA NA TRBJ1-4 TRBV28 CASSLHSANEKLFF TGTGCCAGCAGCCTACATTCTGCTAATGAAAAACTGTTTTTT